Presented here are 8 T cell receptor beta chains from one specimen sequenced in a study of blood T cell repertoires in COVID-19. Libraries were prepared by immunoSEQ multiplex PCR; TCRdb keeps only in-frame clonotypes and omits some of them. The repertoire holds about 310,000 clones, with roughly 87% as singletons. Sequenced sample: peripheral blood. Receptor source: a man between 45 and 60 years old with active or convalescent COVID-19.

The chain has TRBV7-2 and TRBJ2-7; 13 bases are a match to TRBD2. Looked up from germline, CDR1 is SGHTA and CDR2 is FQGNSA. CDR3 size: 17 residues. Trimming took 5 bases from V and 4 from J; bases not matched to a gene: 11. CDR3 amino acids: CASSPPAGTSGIYEQYF. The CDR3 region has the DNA TGTGCCAGCAGCCCCCCCGCAGGGACTAGCGGGATTTACGAGCAGTACTTC. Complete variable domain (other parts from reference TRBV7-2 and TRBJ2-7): GAGVSQSPSNKVTEKGKDVELRCDPISGHTALYWYRQSLGQGLEFLIYFQGNSAPDKSGLPSDRFSAERTGGSVSTLTIQRTQQEDSAVYLCASSPPAGTSGIYEQYFGPGTRLTVT.

CDR3 in amino acids: CASSLNELAESTDTQYF. The DNA for the CDR3 is TGTGCCAGCAGCTTAAATGAACTAGCAGAAAGCACAGATACGCAGTATTTT. The chain links TRBV7-9 to TRBJ2-3; possible D gene TRBD2, 6 bases. Trimming left V 2 bases short and J 0 bases short, with 15 bases between. Germline V lookup: CDR1 SEHNR, CDR2 FQNEAQ (reference sequence). The CDR3 runs to 17 residues.

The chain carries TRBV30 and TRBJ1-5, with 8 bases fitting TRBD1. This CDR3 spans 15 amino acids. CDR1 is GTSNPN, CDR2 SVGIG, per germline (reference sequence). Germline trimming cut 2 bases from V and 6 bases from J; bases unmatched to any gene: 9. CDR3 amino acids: CAWSTRGLEFQPQHF. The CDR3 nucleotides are TGTGCCTGGAGTACCAGGGGGCTGGAATTTCAGCCCCAGCATTTT.

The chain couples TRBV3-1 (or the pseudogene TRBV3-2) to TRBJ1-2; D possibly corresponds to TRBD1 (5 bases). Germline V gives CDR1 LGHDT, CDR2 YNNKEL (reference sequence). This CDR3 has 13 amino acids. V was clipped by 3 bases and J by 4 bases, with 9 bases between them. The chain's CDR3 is CASSQAGLYGYTF. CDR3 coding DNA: TGTGCCAGCAGCCAGGCAGGGCTCTATGGCTACACCTTC.

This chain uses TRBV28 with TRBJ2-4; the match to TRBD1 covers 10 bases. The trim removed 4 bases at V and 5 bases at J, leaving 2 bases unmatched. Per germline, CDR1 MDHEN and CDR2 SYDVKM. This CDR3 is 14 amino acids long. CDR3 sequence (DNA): TGTGCCAGCAGTTACGGGACAGGGGAAAACATTCAGTACTTC. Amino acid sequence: CASSYGTGENIQYF.

Here the CDR3 reads CASSFVRESYNEQFF. CDR3 in DNA: TGTGCCAGCAGTTTCGTGAGGGAGAGCTACAATGAGCAGTTCTTC. The chain links TRBV28 to TRBJ2-1, with D possibly TRBD2 on 5 matching bases. Germline V gene lookup returns CDR1 MDHEN and CDR2 SYDVKM. CDR3 length equals 15 residues. V lost 3 bases, J lost 3 bases, and 12 bases lay in between.

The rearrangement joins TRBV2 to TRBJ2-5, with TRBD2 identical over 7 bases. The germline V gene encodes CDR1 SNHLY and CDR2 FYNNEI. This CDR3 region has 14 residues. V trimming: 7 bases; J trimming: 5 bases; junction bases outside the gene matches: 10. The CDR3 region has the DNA TGTGCCAGCAATAAGCGGGACGTAGAGGAGACCCAGTACTTC. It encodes CASNKRDVEETQYF.

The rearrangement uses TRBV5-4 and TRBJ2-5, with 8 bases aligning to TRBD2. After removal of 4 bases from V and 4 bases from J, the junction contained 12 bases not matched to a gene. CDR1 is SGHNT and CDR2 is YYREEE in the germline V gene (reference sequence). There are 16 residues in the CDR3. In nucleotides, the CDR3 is TGTGCCAGCAGCAAGGCCGGGACTAGTATTATAGAGACCCAGTACTTC. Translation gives CASSKAGTSIIETQYF.